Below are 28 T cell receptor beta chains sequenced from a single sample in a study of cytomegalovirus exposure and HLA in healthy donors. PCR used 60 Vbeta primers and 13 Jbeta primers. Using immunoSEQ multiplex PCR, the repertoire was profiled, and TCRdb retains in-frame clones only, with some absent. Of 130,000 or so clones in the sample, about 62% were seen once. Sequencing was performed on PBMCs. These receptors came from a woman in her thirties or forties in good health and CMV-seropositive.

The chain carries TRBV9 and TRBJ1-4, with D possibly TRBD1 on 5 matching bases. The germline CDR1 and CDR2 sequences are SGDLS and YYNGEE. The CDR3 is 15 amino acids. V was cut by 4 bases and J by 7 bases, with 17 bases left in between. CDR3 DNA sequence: TGTGCCAGCAGCCCCACCCTAGGGAGGGGTGAAAAACTGTTTTTT. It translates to CASSPTLGRGEKLFF.

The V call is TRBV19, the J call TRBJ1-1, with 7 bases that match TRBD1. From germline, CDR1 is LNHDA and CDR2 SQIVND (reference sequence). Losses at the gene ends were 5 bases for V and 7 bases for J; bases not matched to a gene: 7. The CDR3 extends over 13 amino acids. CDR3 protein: CASSVTGSHEAFF. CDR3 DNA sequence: TGTGCCAGTAGTGTGACAGGGTCTCATGAAGCTTTCTTT.

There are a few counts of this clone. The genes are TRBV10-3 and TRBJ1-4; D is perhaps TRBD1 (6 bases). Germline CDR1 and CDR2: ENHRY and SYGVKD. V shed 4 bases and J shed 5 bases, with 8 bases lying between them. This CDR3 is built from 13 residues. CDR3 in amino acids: CAISVDRNEKLFF. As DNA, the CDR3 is TGTGCCATCAGTGTTGACAGGAATGAAAAACTGTTTTTT.

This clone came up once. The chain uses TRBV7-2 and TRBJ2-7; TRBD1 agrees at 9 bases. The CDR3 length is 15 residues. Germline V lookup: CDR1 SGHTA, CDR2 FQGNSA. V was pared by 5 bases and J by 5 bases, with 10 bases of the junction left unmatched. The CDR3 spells CASSISGTGSHEQYF. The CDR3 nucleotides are TGTGCCAGCAGCATATCCGGGACAGGGAGCCACGAGCAGTACTTC.

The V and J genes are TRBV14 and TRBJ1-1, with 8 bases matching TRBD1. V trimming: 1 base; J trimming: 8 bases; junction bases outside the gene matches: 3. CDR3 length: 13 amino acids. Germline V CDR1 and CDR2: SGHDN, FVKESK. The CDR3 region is CASSQAWDREAFF. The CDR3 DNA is TGTGCCAGCAGCCAAGCCTGGGACAGGGAAGCTTTCTTT.

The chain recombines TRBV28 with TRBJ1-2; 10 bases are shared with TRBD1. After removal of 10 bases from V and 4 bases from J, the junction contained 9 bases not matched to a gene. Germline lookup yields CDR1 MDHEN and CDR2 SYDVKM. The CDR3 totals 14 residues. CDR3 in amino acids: CATGQGTVSYGYTF. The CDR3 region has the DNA TGTGCCACGGGACAGGGGACGGTTTCCTATGGCTACACCTTC.

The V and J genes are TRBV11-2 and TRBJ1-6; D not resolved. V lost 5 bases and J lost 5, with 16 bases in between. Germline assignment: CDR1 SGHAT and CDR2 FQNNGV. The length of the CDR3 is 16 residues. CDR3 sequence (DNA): TGTGCCAGCAGCCGCCTCGTAGGCGAGGATAATTCACCCCTCCACTTT. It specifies CASSRLVGEDNSPLHF.

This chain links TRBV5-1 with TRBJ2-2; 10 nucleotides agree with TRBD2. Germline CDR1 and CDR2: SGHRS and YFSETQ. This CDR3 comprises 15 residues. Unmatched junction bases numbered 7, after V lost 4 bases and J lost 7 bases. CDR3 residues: CASSALAGGHGELFF. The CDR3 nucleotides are TGCGCCAGCAGCGCATTAGCGGGAGGCCACGGGGAGCTGTTTTTT.

In nucleotides, the CDR3 is TGTGCCAGCAGCCTTACAGGGAGTGAGACCCAGTACTTC. This codes for CASSLTGSETQYF. V usage is TRBV6-1 and J usage is TRBJ2-5; a weak D match, TRBD1 (6 bases). V was clipped by 6 bases and J by 5 bases, with 13 bases between them. The CDR3 length is 13 residues. Germline assignment: CDR1 MNHNS and CDR2 SASEGT.

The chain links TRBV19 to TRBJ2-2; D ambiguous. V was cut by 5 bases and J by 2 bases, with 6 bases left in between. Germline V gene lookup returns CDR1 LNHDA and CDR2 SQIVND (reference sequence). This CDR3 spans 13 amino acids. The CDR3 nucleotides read TGTGCCAGTAGTGTGGCTAACACCGGGGAGCTGTTTTTT. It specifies CASSVANTGELFF. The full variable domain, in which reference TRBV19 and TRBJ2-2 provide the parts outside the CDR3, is DGGITQSPKYLFRKEGQNVTLSCEQNLNHDAMYWYRQDPGQGLRLIYYSQIVNDFQKGDIAEGYSVSREKKESFPLTVTSAQKNPTAFYLCASSVANTGELFFGEGSRLTVL.

DNA of the CDR3: TGTGCCAGCAGGACAGGGGTCTATGGCTACACCTTC. This encodes CASRTGVYGYTF. The V and J genes are TRBV27 and TRBJ1-2, with 8 bases aligning to TRBD1. The germline CDR1 and CDR2 sequences are MNHEY and SMNVEV (reference sequence). The V segment lost 6 bases and the J segment 4 bases; nucleotides outside the gene matches: 1. CDR3 length: 12 amino acids.

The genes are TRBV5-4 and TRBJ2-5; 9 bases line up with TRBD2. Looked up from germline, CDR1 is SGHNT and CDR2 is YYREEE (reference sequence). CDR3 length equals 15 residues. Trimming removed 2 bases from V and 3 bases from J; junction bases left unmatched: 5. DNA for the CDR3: TGTGCCAGCAGCTTTGGACTAGCGTTGAAAGAGACCCAGTACTTC. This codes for CASSFGLALKETQYF.

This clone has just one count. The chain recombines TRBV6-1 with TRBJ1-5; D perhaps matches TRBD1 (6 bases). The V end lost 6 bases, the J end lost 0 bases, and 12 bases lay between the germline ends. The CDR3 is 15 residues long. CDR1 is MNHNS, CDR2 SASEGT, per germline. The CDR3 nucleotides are TGTGCCAGCAGCGCGGGGGGGGCTAGCAATCAGCCCCAGCATTTT. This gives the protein CASSAGGASNQPQHF.

The CDR3 spells CASRGGQGVDTQYF. CDR3 DNA sequence: TGTGCCAGCAGAGGGGGGCAGGGGGTAGATACGCAGTATTTT. The rearrangement links TRBV6-5 to TRBJ2-3, with a possible D match to TRBD1 (7 bases). This CDR3 comprises 14 residues. V was pared by 6 bases and J by 5 bases, with 15 bases between. Looked up from germline, CDR1 is MNHEY and CDR2 is SVGAGI.

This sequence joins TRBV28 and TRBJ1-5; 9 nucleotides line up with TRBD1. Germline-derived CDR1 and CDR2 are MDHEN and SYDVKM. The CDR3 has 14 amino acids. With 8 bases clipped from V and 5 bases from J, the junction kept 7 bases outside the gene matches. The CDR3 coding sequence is TGTGCCAGCGCGACAGGACAGGGGCATCAGCCCCAGCATTTT. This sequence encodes CASATGQGHQPQHF.

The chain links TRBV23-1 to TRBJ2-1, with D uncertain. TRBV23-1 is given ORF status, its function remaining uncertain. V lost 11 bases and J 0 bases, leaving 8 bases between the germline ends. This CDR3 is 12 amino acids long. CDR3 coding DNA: TGCGCCCACCTAAGCTCCTACAATGAGCAGTTCTTC. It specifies CAHLSSYNEQFF.

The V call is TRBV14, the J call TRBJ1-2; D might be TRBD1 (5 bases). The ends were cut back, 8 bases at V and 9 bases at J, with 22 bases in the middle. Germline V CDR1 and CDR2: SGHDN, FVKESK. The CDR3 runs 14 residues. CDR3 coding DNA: TGTGCCAGCTCCCGGCGGGGGAGTCCGGGAAGCTACACCTTC. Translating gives CASSRRGSPGSYTF.

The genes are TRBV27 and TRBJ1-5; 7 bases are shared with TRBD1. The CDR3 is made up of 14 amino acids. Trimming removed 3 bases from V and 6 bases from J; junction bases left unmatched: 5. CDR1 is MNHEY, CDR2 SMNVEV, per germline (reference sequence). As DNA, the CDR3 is TGTGCCAGCAGTTTCGACAGGGCCGCTCAGCCCCAGCATTTT. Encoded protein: CASSFDRAAQPQHF.

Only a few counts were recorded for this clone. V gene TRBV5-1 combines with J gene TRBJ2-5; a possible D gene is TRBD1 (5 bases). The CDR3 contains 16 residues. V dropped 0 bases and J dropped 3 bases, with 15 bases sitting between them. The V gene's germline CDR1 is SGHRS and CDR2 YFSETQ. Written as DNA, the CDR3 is TGCGCCAGCAGCTTGGAGGGGTCGCGGCCAGAAGAGACCCAGTACTTC. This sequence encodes CASSLEGSRPEETQYF.

The CDR3 DNA reads as TGTGCCAGCAGCTTAAGGGGTTGGGGGACTAGCGGGGGTCTCGGTGGCAATGAGCAGTTCTTC. Translated, it gives CASSLRGWGTSGGLGGNEQFF. The V call is TRBV7-3, the J call TRBJ2-1; 14 bases agree with TRBD2. Germline lookup yields CDR1 SGHTA and CDR2 FQGTGA. Germline trimming cut 1 base from V and 6 bases from J; bases unmatched to any gene: 17. This CDR3 is 21 amino acids long.

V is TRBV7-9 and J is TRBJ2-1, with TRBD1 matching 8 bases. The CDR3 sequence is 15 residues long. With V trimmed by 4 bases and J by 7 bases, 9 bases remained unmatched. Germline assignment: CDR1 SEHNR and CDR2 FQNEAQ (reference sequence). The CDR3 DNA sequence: TGTGCCAGCAGCTCCCGGGACAGGAGCTATAATGAGCAGTTCTTC. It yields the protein CASSSRDRSYNEQFF. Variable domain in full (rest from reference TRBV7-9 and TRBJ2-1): DTGVSQNPRHKITKRGQNVTFRCDPISEHNRLYWYRQTLGQGPEFLTYFQNEAQLEKSRLLSDRFSAERPKGSFSTLEIQRTEQGDSAMYLCASSSRDRSYNEQFFGPGTRLTVL.

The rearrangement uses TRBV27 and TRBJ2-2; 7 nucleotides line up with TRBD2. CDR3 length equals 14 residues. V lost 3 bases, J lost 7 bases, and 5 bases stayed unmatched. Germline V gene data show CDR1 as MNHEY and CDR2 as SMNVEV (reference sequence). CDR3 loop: CASSLSGGYGELFF. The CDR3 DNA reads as TGTGCCAGCAGTTTGTCGGGGGGATACGGGGAGCTGTTTTTT.

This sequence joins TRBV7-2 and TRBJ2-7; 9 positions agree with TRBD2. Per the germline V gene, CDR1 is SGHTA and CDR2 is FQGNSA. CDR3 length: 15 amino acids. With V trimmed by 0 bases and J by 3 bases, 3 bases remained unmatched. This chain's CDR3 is CASSLARGGSYEQYF. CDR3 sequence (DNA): TGTGCCAGCAGCTTAGCGCGGGGGGGGAGCTACGAGCAGTACTTC. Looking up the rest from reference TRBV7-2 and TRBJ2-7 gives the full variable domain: GAGVSQSPSNKVTEKGKDVELRCDPISGHTALYWYRQSLGQGLEFLIYFQGNSAPDKSGLPSDRFSAERTGGSVSTLTIQRTQQEDSAVYLCASSLARGGSYEQYFGPGTRLTVT.

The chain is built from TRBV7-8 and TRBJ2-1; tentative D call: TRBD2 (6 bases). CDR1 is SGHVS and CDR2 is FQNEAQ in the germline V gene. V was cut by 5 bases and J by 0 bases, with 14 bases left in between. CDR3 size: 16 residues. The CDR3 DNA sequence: TGTGCCAGCAGCCACGACCGGGGGAGCTCCTACAATGAGCAGTTCTTC. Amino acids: CASSHDRGSSYNEQFF.

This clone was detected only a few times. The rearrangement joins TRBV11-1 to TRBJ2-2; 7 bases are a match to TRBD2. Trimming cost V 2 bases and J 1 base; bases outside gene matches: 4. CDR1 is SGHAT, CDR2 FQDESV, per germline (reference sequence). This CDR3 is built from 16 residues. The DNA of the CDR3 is TGTGCCAGCAGCTTACAGGCTAGCGGGAACACCGGGGAGCTGTTTTTT. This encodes CASSLQASGNTGELFF.

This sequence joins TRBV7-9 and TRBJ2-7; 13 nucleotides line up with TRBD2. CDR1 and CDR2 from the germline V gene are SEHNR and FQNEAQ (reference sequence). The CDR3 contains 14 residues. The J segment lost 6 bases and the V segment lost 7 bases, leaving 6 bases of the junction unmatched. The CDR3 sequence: CASTQTSGGGEQYF. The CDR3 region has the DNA TGTGCCAGCACACAAACTAGCGGGGGGGGCGAGCAGTACTTC.

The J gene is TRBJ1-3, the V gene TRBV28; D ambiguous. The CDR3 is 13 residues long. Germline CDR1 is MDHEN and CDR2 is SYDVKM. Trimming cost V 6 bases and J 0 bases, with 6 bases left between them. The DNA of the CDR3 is TGTGCCAGCAGATCGGGCTCTGGAAACACCATATATTTT. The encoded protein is CASRSGSGNTIYF.

CDR3 bases: TGCGCCAGCCATATAATAACAGGGGTCAACTCTGGGGCCAACGTCCTGACTTTC. This sequence encodes CASHIITGVNSGANVLTF. The chain couples TRBV5-1 to TRBJ2-6; 7 bases agree with TRBD1. The CDR3 length is 18 residues. CDR1 is SGHRS and CDR2 is YFSETQ in the germline V gene. Losses at the gene ends were 7 bases for V and 0 bases for J; bases not matched to a gene: 13.